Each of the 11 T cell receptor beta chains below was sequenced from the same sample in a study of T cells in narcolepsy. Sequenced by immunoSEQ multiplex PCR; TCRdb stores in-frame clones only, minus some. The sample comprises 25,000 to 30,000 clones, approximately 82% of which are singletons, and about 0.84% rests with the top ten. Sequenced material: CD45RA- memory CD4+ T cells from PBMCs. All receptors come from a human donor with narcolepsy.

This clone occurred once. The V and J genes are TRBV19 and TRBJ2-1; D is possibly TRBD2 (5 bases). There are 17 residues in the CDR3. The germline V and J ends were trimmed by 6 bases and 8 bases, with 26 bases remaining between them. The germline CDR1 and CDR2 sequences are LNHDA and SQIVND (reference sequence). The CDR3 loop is CASSVRASYDPRYEQFF. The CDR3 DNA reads TGTGCCAGTAGCGTCCGGGCTAGCTATGATCCCCGGTATGAGCAGTTCTTC. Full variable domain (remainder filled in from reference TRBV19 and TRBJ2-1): DGGITQSPKYLFRKEGQNVTLSCEQNLNHDAMYWYRQDPGQGLRLIYYSQIVNDFQKGDIAEGYSVSREKKESFPLTVTSAQKNPTAFYLCASSVRASYDPRYEQFFGPGTRLTVL.

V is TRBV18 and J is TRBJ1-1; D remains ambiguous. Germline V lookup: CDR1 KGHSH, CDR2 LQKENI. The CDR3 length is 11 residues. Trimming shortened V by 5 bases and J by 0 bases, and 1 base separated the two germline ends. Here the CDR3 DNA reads TGTGCCAGCTCAGTGAACACTGAAGCTTTCTTT. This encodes CASSVNTEAFF.

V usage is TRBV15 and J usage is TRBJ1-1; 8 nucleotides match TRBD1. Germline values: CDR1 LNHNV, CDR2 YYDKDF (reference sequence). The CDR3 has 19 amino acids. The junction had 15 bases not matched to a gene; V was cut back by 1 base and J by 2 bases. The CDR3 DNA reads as TGTGCCACCAGCAGAGGCAGACAGGGGAGAGTTGGTCGTAACACTGAAGCTTTCTTT. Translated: CATSRGRQGRVGRNTEAFF.

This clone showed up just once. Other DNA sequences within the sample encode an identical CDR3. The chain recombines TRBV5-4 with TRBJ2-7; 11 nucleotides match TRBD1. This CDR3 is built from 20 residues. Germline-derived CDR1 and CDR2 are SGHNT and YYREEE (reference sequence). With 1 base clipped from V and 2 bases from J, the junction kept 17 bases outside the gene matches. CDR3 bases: TGTGCCAGCAGCTTGATATCACGTAATTTGGACAGGGGGCGGCCCTACGAGCAGTACTTC. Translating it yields CASSLISRNLDRGRPYEQYF.

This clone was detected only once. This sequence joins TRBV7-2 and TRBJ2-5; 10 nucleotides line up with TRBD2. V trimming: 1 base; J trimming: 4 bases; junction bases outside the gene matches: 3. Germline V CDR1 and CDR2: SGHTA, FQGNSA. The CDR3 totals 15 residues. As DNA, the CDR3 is TGTGCCAGCAGCTTAGTAGCGGGGGGTCTAGAGACCCAGTACTTC. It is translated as CASSLVAGGLETQYF.

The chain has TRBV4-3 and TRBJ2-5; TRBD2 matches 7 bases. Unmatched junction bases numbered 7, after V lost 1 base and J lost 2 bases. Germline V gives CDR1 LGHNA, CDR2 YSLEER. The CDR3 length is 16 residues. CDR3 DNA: TGCGCCAGCAGCCAAGGGGTCGGGGGGTGGCAAGAGACCCAGTACTTC. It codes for CASSQGVGGWQETQYF.

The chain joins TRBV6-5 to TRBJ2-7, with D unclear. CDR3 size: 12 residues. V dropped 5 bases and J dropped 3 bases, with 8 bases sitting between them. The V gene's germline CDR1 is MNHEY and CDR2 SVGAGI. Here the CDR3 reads CASSVTFYEQYF. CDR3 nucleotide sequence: TGTGCCAGCAGTGTTACCTTCTACGAGCAGTACTTC.

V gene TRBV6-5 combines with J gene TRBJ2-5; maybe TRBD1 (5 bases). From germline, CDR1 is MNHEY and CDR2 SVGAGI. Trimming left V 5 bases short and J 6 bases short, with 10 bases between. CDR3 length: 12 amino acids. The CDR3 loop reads CASSDDRKTQYF. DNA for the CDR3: TGTGCCAGCAGTGATGACAGAAAGACCCAGTACTTC.

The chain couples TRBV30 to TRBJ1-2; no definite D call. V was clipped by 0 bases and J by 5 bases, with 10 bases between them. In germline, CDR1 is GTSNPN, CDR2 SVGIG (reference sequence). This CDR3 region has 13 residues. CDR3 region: CAWSVPGRYGYTF. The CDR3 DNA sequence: TGTGCCTGGAGTGTACCGGGGAGATATGGCTACACCTTC.

Here the CDR3 DNA reads TGTGCCAGCAGTGCCCTAGCGGGCTCCTACAATGAGCAGTTCTTC. Translation: CASSALAGSYNEQFF. The chain links TRBV6-4 to TRBJ2-1; TRBD2 matches 8 bases. The J segment lost 0 bases and the V segment lost 4 bases, leaving 2 bases of the junction unmatched. Per germline, CDR1 MRHNA and CDR2 SNTAGT. There are 15 residues in the CDR3.

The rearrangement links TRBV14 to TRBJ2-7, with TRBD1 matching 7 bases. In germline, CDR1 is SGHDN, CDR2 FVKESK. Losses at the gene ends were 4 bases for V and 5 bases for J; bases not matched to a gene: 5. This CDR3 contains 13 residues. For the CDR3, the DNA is TGTGCCAGCAGCCGCGACAGGGTTGACGAGCAGTACTTC. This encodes CASSRDRVDEQYF.